This T cell receptor (beta chain) derives from a study of blood T cell repertoires in COVID-19. The V end lost 5 bases, the J end lost 1 base, and 9 bases lay between the germline ends. This CDR3 has 13 residues. Germline values: CDR1 SGHTA, CDR2 FQGTGA. A remark on this clone: Distinct nucleotide sequences in the sample also encode this CDR3.

Clones were sequenced by immunoSEQ multiplex PCR, and TCRdb holds only the in-frame ones, with some missing. The table shows about 390,000 clones, with approximately 87% occurring only once. The Seattle site enrolled patients during active infection and followed them longitudinally. The chain joins TRBV7-3 to TRBJ2-7; D gene uncertain. The sample was peripheral blood. This receptor was obtained from a woman aged 55 to 70 with COVID-19, enrolled during active disease. Here the CDR3 DNA reads TGTGCCAGCAGCCCCCCGGGTTCCTACGAGCAGTACTTC. Amino acid sequence: CASSPPGSYEQYF.